Listed below are T cell receptor beta chains from one sample, sequenced in a study of kidney transplant recipient with SARS-CoV-2 infection. In TCRdb, the reads were re-called with MiXCR into one record per CDR3 protein. The table has fewer than 250,000 distinct CDR3 sequences, around 30% seen once. The source material was a blood sample, sampled at baseline and on day 111 from a kidney transplant recipient. All receptors derive from a male patient aged 25 to 39 who had COVID-19 and was a kidney transplant recipient. Some T cells may trace back to the graft donor. The CDR3 runs from the conserved cysteine through the conserved F or W. D genes are given only for firm matches. Only part of the rows carry a size: once, few, many, or a class if the clone is expanded.

TRBV15,TRBD1,many,TRBJ2-1,CATSSDRDDEQFF,TGTGCCACCAGCAGCGACAGGGACGATGAGCAGTTCTTC
TRBV6-6,NA,many,TRBJ2-7,CASSYSDNSYEQYF,TGTGCCAGCAGTTACTCGGACAACTCCTACGAGCAGTACTTC
TRBV6-5,NA,many,TRBJ2-1,CASRRGEGIYNEQFF,TGTGCCAGCAGACGGGGCGAAGGTATCTACAATGAGCAGTTCTTC
TRBV28,NA,many,TRBJ1-5,CASSLAGGGQPQHF,TGTGCCAGCAGTTTAGCTGGGGGAGGTCAGCCCCAGCATTTT
TRBV28,TRBD2,many,TRBJ2-7,CASSLAGESYEQYF,TGTGCCAGCAGTTTAGCGGGAGAATCATACGAGCAGTACTTC
TRBV5-4,TRBD1,many,TRBJ2-6,CASSLGQGSGANVLTF,TGTGCCAGCAGCCTCGGACAGGGATCTGGGGCCAACGTCCTGACTTTC
TRBV2,NA,once,TRBJ1-2,CASSFCSYRWKTYGYTF,TGTGCCAGCAGTTTTTGCTCTTACCGATGGAAGACCTATGGCTACACCTTC
TRBV11-2,NA,many,TRBJ2-4,CASSLVGRIQYF,TGTGCCAGCAGCTTAGTAGGGCGGATCCAGTACTTC
TRBV6-1,TRBD2,many,TRBJ2-2,CASSAGGDTGELFF,TGTGCCAGCAGTGCGGGGGGAGATACCGGGGAGCTGTTTTTT
TRBV6-2/TRBV6-3,NA,NA,TRBJ2-3,CASSYVRTDTQYF,TGTGCCAGCAGTTACGTCCGGACAGATACGCAGTATTTT
TRBV14,NA,many,TRBJ2-2,CASSQLIAGTGELFF,TGTGCCAGCAGCCAGCTTATAGCAGGCACCGGGGAGCTGTTTTTT
TRBV5-1,TRBD1,many,TRBJ1-4,CASSRTGGEKLFF,TGCGCCAGCAGCAGGACAGGAGGTGAAAAACTGTTTTTT
TRBV5-1,NA,many,TRBJ2-2,CASSIGTRANTGELFF,TGCGCCAGCAGCATCGGGACAAGGGCGAACACCGGGGAGCTGTTTTTT
TRBV4-1,NA,NA,TRBJ1-2,CASSPGSFGYTF,TGCGCCAGCAGCCCAGGCTCTTTCGGCTACACCTTC
TRBV18,NA,NA,TRBJ2-3,CASSRTGGSKQGGDTQYF,TGTGCCAGTTCTCGGACCGGCGGGAGCAAGCAAGGGGGAGATACGCAGTATTTT
TRBV11-1,NA,many,TRBJ1-2,CASSECHKAGKTYGYTF,TGTGCCAGCAGCGAGTGTCATAAGGCTGGAAAGACCTATGGCTACACCTTC
TRBV7-9,TRBD2,many,TRBJ2-1,CASSRGLDTYNEQFF,TGTGCCAGCAGCCGGGGACTAGACACCTACAATGAGCAGTTCTTC
TRBV7-3,TRBD2,many,TRBJ2-3,CASSLMGGGASDTQYF,TGTGCCAGCAGCTTAATGGGCGGGGGGGCATCAGATACGCAGTATTTT
TRBV27,NA,many,TRBJ2-5,CASSGQSQETQYF,TGTGCCAGCAGCGGACAGAGCCAAGAGACCCAGTACTTC
TRBV6-1,TRBD2,many,TRBJ2-7,CASSEAASGRMQNEQYF,TGTGCCAGCAGTGAAGCTGCCAGCGGGAGGATGCAGAACGAGCAGTACTTC
TRBV11-2,TRBD2,NA,TRBJ2-1,CVSSLGPGLAPYNEQFF,TGTGTCAGCAGCTTAGGGCCGGGACTAGCGCCCTACAATGAGCAGTTCTTC
TRBV3-1,NA,many,TRBJ1-5,CASSQDRGQPQHF,TGTGCCAGCAGCCAAGACAGGGGTCAGCCCCAGCATTTT
TRBV19,TRBD1,many,TRBJ1-5,CASSGQGGIQPQHF,TGTGCCAGTAGCGGACAGGGAGGAATTCAGCCCCAGCATTTT
TRBV5-1,TRBD2,many,TRBJ2-2,CASSTGLATGELFF,TGCGCCAGCAGCACGGGACTAGCCACCGGGGAGCTGTTTTTT
TRBV5-5,NA,NA,TRBJ1-1,CASSLSPSGDTEAFF,TGTGCCAGCAGCTTGTCGCCGTCAGGGGACACTGAAGCTTTCTTT
TRBV7-5,NA,many,TRBJ1-2,CISVPECSGEVGKTYGYTF,NA